This TCR beta chain is from a study of cytotoxic CD8 clonotypes in ibrutinib-treated CLL. Sequenced by immunoSEQ multiplex PCR; TCRdb stores in-frame clones only, minus some. This table holds about 310,000 clones, 80% found once. Deletions cut 5 bases from V and 3 bases from J, with 11 bases between. The V gene's germline CDR1 is SGHVS and CDR2 FNYEAQ. CDR3 size: 13 residues. The V call is TRBV7-6, the J call TRBJ2-7, with no clear D. The sample consisted of PBMCs, taken before ibrutinib treatment. This clonotype was sampled from a human donor with chronic lymphocytic leukemia. The CDR3 is CASSPGPYYEQYF. The CDR3 DNA is TGTGCCAGCAGCCCAGGACCCTACTACGAGCAGTACTTC.